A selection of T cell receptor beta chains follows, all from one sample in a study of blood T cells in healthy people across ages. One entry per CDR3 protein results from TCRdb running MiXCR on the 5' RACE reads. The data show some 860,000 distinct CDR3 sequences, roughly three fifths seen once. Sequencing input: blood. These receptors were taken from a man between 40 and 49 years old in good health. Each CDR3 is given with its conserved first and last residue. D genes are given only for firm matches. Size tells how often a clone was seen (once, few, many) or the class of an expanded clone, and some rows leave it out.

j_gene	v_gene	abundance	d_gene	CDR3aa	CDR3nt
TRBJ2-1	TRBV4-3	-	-	CASSQVVGVNNEQFF	TGCGCCAGCAGCCAAGTGGTAGGGGTTAATAATGAGCAGTTCTTC
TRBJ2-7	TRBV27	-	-	CASSSIDEQYF	TGTGCCAGCAGCAGCATCGACGAGCAGTACTTC
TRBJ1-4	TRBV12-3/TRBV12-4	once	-	CASRRWGKGYEKLFF	TGTGCCAGCAGACGATGGGGGAAAGGGTATGAAAAACTGTTTTTT
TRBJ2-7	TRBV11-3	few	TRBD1	CASRAGGSSYEQYF	TGTGCCAGCCGGGCAGGGGGCTCTTCCTACGAGCAGTACTTC
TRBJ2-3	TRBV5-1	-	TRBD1	CASSLVLLDRGRDTQYF	TGCGCCAGCAGCCTGGTCCTTTTGGACAGGGGGCGAGATACGCAGTATTTT
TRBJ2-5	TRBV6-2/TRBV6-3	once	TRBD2	CASSRGGPETQYF	TGTGCCAGCAGCCGGGGGGGCCCAGAGACCCAGTACTTC
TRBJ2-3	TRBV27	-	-	CASSSRKTQYF	TGTGCCAGCAGTTCCCGCAAAACGCAGTATTTT
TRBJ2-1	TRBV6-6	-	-	CAALGSNEQFF	TGTGCCGCCCTTGGGAGCAATGAGCAGTTCTTC
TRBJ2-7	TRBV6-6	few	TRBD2	CASSYGGEVIYEQYF	TGTGCCAGCAGTTACGGGGGGGAGGTGATCTACGAGCAGTACTTC
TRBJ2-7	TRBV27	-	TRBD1	CASSSTGTGVDEQYF	TGTGCCAGCAGTTCCACCGGGACAGGGGTCGACGAGCAGTACTTC
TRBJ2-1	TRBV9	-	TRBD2	CASSVRVRGVEQFF	TGTGCCAGCAGCGTCCGGGTGCGGGGGGTTGAGCAGTTCTTC
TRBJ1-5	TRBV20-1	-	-	CSARDPLQGRNQPQHF	TGCAGTGCTAGAGACCCGTTACAGGGTAGGAATCAGCCCCAGCATTTT
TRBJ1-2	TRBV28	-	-	CASSLGGRYGYTF	TGTGCCAGCAGCTTAGGGGGGAGGTATGGCTACACCTTC
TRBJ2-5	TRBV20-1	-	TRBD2	CSANRLAGGLGETQYF	TGCAGTGCGAATAGACTAGCGGGGGGTTTAGGAGAGACCCAGTACTTC
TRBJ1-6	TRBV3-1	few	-	CASSQGAGRSRLHF	TGTGCCAGCAGCCAAGGGGCAGGGCGCAGTCGGCTCCACTTT
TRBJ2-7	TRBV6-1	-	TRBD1	CASSFDREKGSYEQYF	TGTGCCAGCAGTTTTGACAGGGAAAAGGGGTCCTACGAGCAGTACTTC
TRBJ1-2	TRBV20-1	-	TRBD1	CSASSYGQASYGYTF	TGCAGTGCTAGTTCCTACGGACAGGCAAGCTATGGCTACACCTTC